The 32 T cell receptor beta chains listed next were all sequenced from one sample in a study of cytomegalovirus exposure and HLA in healthy donors. The PCR made use of 60 Vbeta and 13 Jbeta primers. Using immunoSEQ multiplex PCR, the repertoire was profiled, and TCRdb retains in-frame clones only, with some absent. The data show about 140,000 clones, with just under 85% seen just once and 1.4% held by the top ten. Sequencing was done on a sample of PBMCs. The receptors here all came from a man aged 30 to 45 in good health and CMV-seropositive.

The chain is built from TRBV27 and TRBJ1-5, with 7 bases lining up with TRBD1. The CDR3 loop spans 17 amino acids. Germline assignment: CDR1 MNHEY and CDR2 SMNVEV (reference sequence). Trimming at V came to 2 bases and at J to 2 bases, leaving 9 bases not matched to a gene. This CDR3 is CASSLRRDTGGNQPQHF. The CDR3 DNA reads TGTGCCAGCAGTTTAAGGAGGGACACAGGGGGCAATCAGCCCCAGCATTTT.

This clone appeared a single time. The rearrangement links TRBV9 to TRBJ2-3; no reliable D call. V lost 0 bases, J lost 6 bases, and 5 bases lay in between. The length of the CDR3 is 12 residues. CDR1 SGDLS and CDR2 YYNGEE come from the germline V gene. The DNA for the CDR3 is TGTGCCAGCAGCGTAGGTCATGATACGCAGTATTTT. This encodes CASSVGHDTQYF.

The CDR3 sequence is CASSIDGPGEQYF. The DNA of the CDR3 is TGTGCCAGCAGCATCGACGGTCCGGGCGAGCAGTACTTC. The chain links TRBV11-3 to TRBJ2-7; D gene uncertain. With 5 bases removed from V and 6 bases from J, the gap between germline ends came to 14 bases. Germline CDR1 SGHNT, CDR2 YENEEA. The CDR3 contains 13 residues.

This clone was picked up a small number of times. As DNA, the CDR3 is TGTGCCAGCAGCCAAATCGGCAGGGTTGCCACTGAAGCTTTCTTT. This translates into CASSQIGRVATEAFF. The chain is built from TRBV4-2 and TRBJ1-1, with D possibly being TRBD1 (5 bases). CDR3 length equals 15 residues. Germline V CDR1 and CDR2: LGHNA, YNFKEQ. Trimming cost V 2 bases and J 4 bases, with 14 bases left between them.

This chain joins TRBV5-1 and TRBJ2-1; maybe TRBD2 (7 bases). The CDR3 runs to 16 residues. Trimming removed 4 bases at V and 4 bases at J, with 18 bases between. The germline V gene has CDR1 SGHRS and CDR2 YFSETQ. DNA of the CDR3: TGCGCCAGCAGCCCTGAAGCTGGGGGGGCGTACAATGAGCAGTTCTTC. Translating it yields CASSPEAGGAYNEQFF.

The chain couples TRBV6-1 to TRBJ1-4; possibly TRBD1 for D (5 bases). The V end was cut by 3 bases, the J end by 7 bases, with 15 bases between. Germline V gives CDR1 MNHNS, CDR2 SASEGT. The CDR3 is 15 residues long. The CDR3 is CASSDIGGSPEKLFF. DNA of the CDR3: TGTGCCAGCAGTGATATCGGGGGAAGCCCTGAAAAACTGTTTTTT.

This chain joins TRBV10-2 and TRBJ2-7; 10 nucleotides match TRBD1. V lost 10 bases, J lost 0 bases, and 12 bases stayed unmatched. Germline values: CDR1 WSHSY, CDR2 SAAADI. This CDR3 spans 16 amino acids. The CDR3: CATGSGQGTNSYEQYF. CDR3 DNA sequence: TGCGCCACCGGCTCGGGACAGGGGACAAACTCCTACGAGCAGTACTTC.

The chain uses TRBV7-9 and TRBJ2-5, with 9 bases aligning to TRBD1. With V trimmed by 4 bases and J by 4 bases, 7 bases remained unmatched. The CDR3 is made up of 15 amino acids. CDR1 and CDR2 from the germline V gene are SEHNR and FQNEAQ (reference sequence). This chain's CDR3 is CASSSQQGAAETQYF. The CDR3 DNA follows: TGTGCCAGCAGCTCGCAACAGGGGGCCGCAGAGACCCAGTACTTC.

CDR3 nucleotides: TGTGCCAGCAGTCCCCCTGGGACAGCTTATAGCAATCAGCCCCAGCATTTT. Protein: CASSPPGTAYSNQPQHF. The chain couples TRBV28 to TRBJ1-5, with TRBD1 identical over 7 bases. V was pared by 5 bases and J by 0 bases, with 10 bases of the junction left unmatched. The CDR3 covers 17 residues. CDR1 and CDR2 (germline): MDHEN, SYDVKM.

The V call is TRBV6-6, the J call TRBJ2-1, with a possible D match to TRBD2 (5 bases). Trimming removed 2 bases from V and 4 bases from J, with 12 bases in between. CDR3 size: 15 residues. The V gene's germline CDR1 is MNHNY and CDR2 SVGAGI (reference sequence). The CDR3 DNA follows: TGTGCCAGCAGTTACGAGACCGGGGTTTACAATGAGCAGTTCTTC. It codes for CASSYETGVYNEQFF.

This clone has only a few counts. The V call is TRBV9, the J call TRBJ1-2; D not certain. Germline V lookup: CDR1 SGDLS, CDR2 YYNGEE. V lost 4 bases and J 7 bases, leaving 11 bases between the germline ends. The CDR3 length is 12 residues. The DNA for the CDR3 is TGTGCCAGCAGCCCCCCCGGGTTTGGCTACACCTTC. Translation: CASSPPGFGYTF.

Remarks on this clone: Other DNA sequences in the sample encode the same CDR3. The V gene is TRBV5-1, the J gene TRBJ2-3; 11 nucleotides align to TRBD2. The CDR3 has 16 amino acids. The V and J ends lost 2 bases and 1 base, in that order; junction bases with no gene match: 3. CDR1 is SGHRS and CDR2 is YFSETQ in the germline V gene. In nucleotides, the CDR3 is TGCGCCAGCAGCTTAGGGACTAGCGGTCGCACAGATACGCAGTATTTT. Protein product: CASSLGTSGRTDTQYF.

The rearrangement joins TRBV19 to TRBJ1-2; no clear D gene. This CDR3 has 14 residues. CDR1 is LNHDA and CDR2 is SQIVND in the germline V gene (reference sequence). The ends were cut back, 3 bases at V and 5 bases at J, with 13 bases in the middle. This chain's CDR3 is CASSMKARAYGYTF. The CDR3 DNA is TGTGCCAGTAGTATGAAGGCGCGGGCTTATGGCTACACCTTC.

This clone was detected only once. The chain links TRBV5-4 to TRBJ2-1, with D maybe TRBD2 (6 bases). Per the germline V gene, CDR1 is SGHNT and CDR2 is YYREEE (reference sequence). V lost 0 bases to trimming and J lost 7 bases, with 11 bases between them. This CDR3 region has 14 residues. The CDR3 DNA reads as TGTGCCAGCAGCTTGGGACTGGAGGGGAATGAGCAGTTCTTC. Translating it yields CASSLGLEGNEQFF.

The count of this clone is one. The rearrangement uses TRBV6-4 and TRBJ2-7; 7 bases match TRBD1. The CDR3 sequence is 14 residues long. Germline V CDR1 and CDR2: MRHNA, SNTAGT. V was pared by 4 bases and J by 4 bases, with 7 bases of the junction left unmatched. This chain's CDR3 is CASSGQGKTYEQYF. In DNA form, the CDR3 reads TGTGCCAGCAGTGGACAGGGAAAGACGTACGAGCAGTACTTC.

The gene calls are TRBV7-6 and TRBJ1-1; 10 nucleotides match TRBD1. CDR3 length: 17 amino acids. V shed 2 bases and J 5 bases; nucleotides not matched to a gene: 11. In germline, CDR1 is SGHVS, CDR2 FNYEAQ. The CDR3 coding sequence is TGTGCCAGCAGCTTACGGGGGACAGGGGAAAGCTGGACTGAAGCTTTCTTT. This codes for CASSLRGTGESWTEAFF.

The rearrangement joins TRBV5-1 to TRBJ2-7; 7 bases agree with TRBD1. CDR1 SGHRS and CDR2 YFSETQ come from the germline V gene. V trimming: 0 bases; J trimming: 1 base; junction bases outside the gene matches: 10. The CDR3 runs to 17 residues. CDR3 sequence: CASSLDRVGQASYEQYF. The CDR3 DNA reads TGCGCCAGCAGCTTGGATCGTGTCGGACAGGCGTCCTACGAGCAGTACTTC.

The chain combines TRBV7-9 with TRBJ2-3; 15 bases agree with TRBD2. The junction had 8 bases not matched to a gene; V was cut back by 5 bases and J by 2 bases. The CDR3 covers 18 residues. Germline loops: CDR1 SEHNR, CDR2 FQNEAQ (reference sequence). CDR3 loop: CASSRTSGRASFTDTQYF. In DNA form, the CDR3 reads TGTGCCAGCAGCCGGACTAGCGGGAGGGCCAGTTTCACAGATACGCAGTATTTT.

The chain uses TRBV7-2 and TRBJ1-5; D may be TRBD1 (5 bases). The CDR3 spans 18 residues. Trimming stripped 1 base from V and 0 bases from J, with 16 bases between. CDR1 and CDR2 from the germline V gene are SGHTA and FQGNSA. This CDR3 is CASSLGGAANPSNQPQHF. CDR3 nucleotides: TGTGCCAGCAGCTTAGGGGGCGCGGCAAACCCTAGCAATCAGCCCCAGCATTTT.

The chain carries TRBV7-3 and TRBJ1-4; D uncertain. V was trimmed by 4 bases and J by 3 bases, leaving 3 bases between them. Per germline, CDR1 SGHTA and CDR2 FQGTGA. The CDR3 has 12 residues. The CDR3 sequence is CASSSSNEKLFF. As DNA, the CDR3 is TGTGCCAGCAGCTCTTCTAATGAAAAACTGTTTTTT. Supplemented by reference TRBV7-3 and TRBJ1-4, the full variable domain reads GAGVSQTPSNKVTEKGKYVELRCDPISGHTALYWYRQSLGQGPEFLIYFQGTGAADDSGLPNDRFFAVRPEGSVSTLKIQRTERGDSAVYLCASSSSNEKLFFGSGTQLSVL.

V and J are TRBV5-5 and TRBJ2-3, with TRBD1 identical over 7 bases. CDR1 is SGHKS, CDR2 YYEKEE, per germline (reference sequence). The V gene end was trimmed by 0 bases and the J gene end by 7 bases; junction bases not matched to a gene: 11. This CDR3 comprises 16 residues. In DNA, the CDR3 is TGTGCCAGCAGCTTGGAAGGGGGCCCCGCTTCCCATACGCAGTATTTT. The encoded protein is CASSLEGGPASHTQYF.

CDR3 region: CASSLFWLGSLAGASYEQYF. The CDR3 DNA is TGCGCCAGCAGCTTGTTTTGGCTGGGATCCCTAGCGGGAGCATCCTACGAGCAGTACTTC. V is TRBV5-1 and J is TRBJ2-7; 10 positions agree with TRBD2. The V and J ends lost 1 base and 1 base, in that order; junction bases with no gene match: 17. Germline V gene lookup returns CDR1 SGHRS and CDR2 YFSETQ. This CDR3 has 20 residues.

Relative to its sample, this clone is medium-sized. This rearrangement joins TRBV6-1 to TRBJ2-5; TRBD1 matches at 10 bases. Germline V gene data show CDR1 as MNHNS and CDR2 as SASEGT. After removal of 7 bases from V and 5 bases from J, the junction contained 7 bases not matched to a gene. The CDR3 is 14 residues long. The CDR3 region has the DNA TGTGCCAGCACTCCGGGACAGGGGATGGAGACCCAGTACTTC. Translating it yields CASTPGQGMETQYF.

This clone was found a few times. This chain uses TRBV4-1 with TRBJ1-4; TRBD1 agrees at 7 bases. The germline gives CDR1 MGHRA, CDR2 YSYEKL. The J segment lost 10 bases and the V segment lost 5 bases, leaving 19 bases of the junction unmatched. The CDR3 sequence is 17 residues long. DNA of the CDR3: TGCGCCAGCAGCTATAAACCTGAATCCGGGACAGCGGGAAAACTGTTTTTT. Amino acids: CASSYKPESGTAGKLFF.

This sequence joins TRBV28 and TRBJ1-2; 7 bases fit TRBD1. The CDR3 is 14 residues long. Looked up from germline, CDR1 is MDHEN and CDR2 is SYDVKM. Trimming took 2 bases from V and 8 from J; bases not matched to a gene: 8. CDR3: CASSLGTDYGGYTF. The CDR3 DNA is TGTGCCAGCAGTTTAGGGACAGACTATGGAGGCTACACCTTC.

This chain links TRBV30 with TRBJ2-7, with D possibly being TRBD2 (7 bases). Germline V gene sequence: CDR1 GTSNPN, CDR2 SVGIG (reference sequence). The CDR3 length is 17 residues. The V gene lost 3 bases and the J gene lost 3 bases, with 24 bases spanning the gap. The CDR3 coding sequence is TGTGCCTGGAGGGGTGCCGCGGGGGCCCCTCAGTTCTACGAGCAGTACTTC. Protein: CAWRGAAGAPQFYEQYF.

This clone turned up a few times. The rearrangement uses TRBV11-2 and TRBJ1-1; TRBD1 is a possible D gene (6 bases). Germline CDR1 and CDR2: SGHAT and FQNNGV. The CDR3 loop spans 13 amino acids. V shed 1 base and J shed 6 bases, with 9 bases lying between them. This CDR3 is CASSLVEGAEAFF. CDR3 nucleotides: TGTGCCAGCAGCTTAGTCGAGGGGGCTGAAGCTTTCTTT.

The rearrangement uses TRBV5-1 and TRBJ2-1; TRBD2 is a possible D gene (5 bases). V lost 3 bases and J lost 6, with 10 bases in between. The CDR3 spans 13 residues. Germline V gene data show CDR1 as SGHRS and CDR2 as YFSETQ. CDR3 DNA sequence: TGCGCCAGCAGCTCGCTAGCTCCCAATGAGCAGTTCTTC. This translates into CASSSLAPNEQFF. The whole variable domain, remainder taken from reference TRBV5-1 and TRBJ2-1, is KAGVTQTPRYLIKTRGQQVTLSCSPISGHRSVSWYQQTPGQGLQFLFEYFSETQRNKGNFPGRFSGRQFSNSRSEMNVSTLELGDSALYLCASSSLAPNEQFFGPGTRLTVL.

This clone has just one count. The chain combines TRBV2 with TRBJ2-1; tentatively, D is TRBD2 (6 bases). The CDR3 is 16 amino acids. V gave up 1 base and J gave up 4 bases, with 14 bases separating them. In germline, CDR1 is SNHLY, CDR2 FYNNEI. In nucleotides, the CDR3 is TGTGCCAGCAGTGAAGAGCCCGGGACTCTTTACAATGAGCAGTTCTTC. It specifies CASSEEPGTLYNEQFF.

To note about this clone: Other DNA sequences in the same sample also yield this CDR3. The V gene is TRBV9, the J gene TRBJ2-7, with D possibly being TRBD2 (6 bases). This CDR3 spans 14 amino acids. CDR1 SGDLS and CDR2 YYNGEE come from the germline V gene. V was trimmed by 0 bases and J by 2 bases, leaving 9 bases between them. CDR3 sequence: CASSVGGGTYEQYF. DNA for the CDR3: TGTGCCAGCAGCGTAGGTGGGGGGACCTACGAGCAGTACTTC.

V usage is TRBV27 and J usage is TRBJ1-5; 7 bases fit TRBD1. The length of the CDR3 is 14 residues. Per germline, CDR1 MNHEY and CDR2 SMNVEV (reference sequence). The V gene end was trimmed by 5 bases and the J gene end by 5 bases; junction bases not matched to a gene: 6. The CDR3 protein is CASSLKGGHQPQHF. DNA for the CDR3: TGTGCCAGCAGTCTTAAAGGGGGCCATCAGCCCCAGCATTTT.

CDR3 residues: CASSLQRGGIANTGELFF. The CDR3 nucleotides read TGTGCCAGCAGCTTACAGCGGGGGGGAATTGCGAACACCGGGGAGCTGTTTTTT. The gene calls are TRBV7-9 and TRBJ2-2; 10 bases agree with TRBD2. The ends lost 2 bases at V and 0 bases at J; junction bases unmatched: 6. CDR3 length: 18 residues. Germline CDR1 SEHNR, CDR2 FQNEAQ (reference sequence).